This T cell receptor beta chain was identified in a study of blood T cells in healthy people across ages. Together with a sample-barcoded 5' primer, a J-beta primer mix was included in a second PCR lasting about 6 to 11 cycles. TCRdb recomputed calls from the 5' RACE reads with MiXCR, one row per CDR3 protein. This table holds under 950,000 distinct CDR3 sequences, about 24% found once. Isolation of PBMCs gave at least 7 million cells per sample. Germline V gives CDR1 DFQATT, CDR2 SNEGSKA (reference sequence). The CDR3 length is 14 residues. V lost 3 bases and J lost 7; bases outside the gene matches: 7.

This TCR derives from a man aged 65-85 years in good health. The genes are TRBV20-1 and TRBJ2-2; 8 bases are shared with TRBD1. The specimen was blood. The CDR3: CSARAGGMNGELFF. CDR3 nucleotide sequence: TGCAGTGCTAGGGCAGGGGGCATGAACGGGGAGCTGTTTTTT.